This TCR beta chain was captured in a study of T cell repertoires in cytomegalovirus infection. About the study: The authors used CMV epitopes that were HLA-C-restricted (recently identified) and HLA-B-restricted (well studied). It was the public TCR beta signatures that indicated both CMV infection and matching HLA type. Study conclusions and caveats: Cumulative public TCR beta family frequency identified carriers of CMV plus the relevant HLA. It was HLA-C-restricted CMV-specific TCR beta clonotypes that dominated the response ex vivo.

V was pared by 6 bases and J by 9 bases, with 14 bases of the junction left unmatched. The CDR3 sequence is 15 residues long. TCRdb ran MiXCR on the reads and lists one entry per CDR3 protein. The sample carries 570,000 or so distinct CDR3 sequences, 35% to 50% recorded once. This clonotype was observed many times. Its antigen is not known. The chain is built from TRBV12-3 or TRBV12-4 and TRBJ1-3; 7 bases match TRBD1. The specimen was cultured PBMCs, collected from culture after CMV antigen stimulation. The receptor was isolated from a human donor in good health (CMV status not recorded). Some clones in this sample may be carry-over from other donors' samples. CDR3 coding DNA: TGTGCCAGCAGCCGGGACAGCCAACGAATGAGCACCATATATTTT. This gives the protein CASSRDSQRMSTIYF.